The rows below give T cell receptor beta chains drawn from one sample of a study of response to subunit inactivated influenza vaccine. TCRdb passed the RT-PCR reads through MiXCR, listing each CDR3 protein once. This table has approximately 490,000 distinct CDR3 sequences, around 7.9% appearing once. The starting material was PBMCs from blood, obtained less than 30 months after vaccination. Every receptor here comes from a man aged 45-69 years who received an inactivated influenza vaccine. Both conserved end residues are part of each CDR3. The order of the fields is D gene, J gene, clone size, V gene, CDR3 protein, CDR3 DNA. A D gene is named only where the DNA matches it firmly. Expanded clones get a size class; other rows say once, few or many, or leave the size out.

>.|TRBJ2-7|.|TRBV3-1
CASSRARSYEQYF
TGTGCCAGCAGCCGAGCGAGGTCCTACGAGCAGTACTTC
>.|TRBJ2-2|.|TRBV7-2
CASRIALGVGNTGELFF
TGTGCCAGCAGAATAGCATTGGGGGTTGGCAACACCGGGGAGCTGTTTTTT
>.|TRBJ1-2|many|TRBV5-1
CASSSSQPSSGYTF
TGCGCCAGCAGCTCCTCTCAGCCCTCGAGCGGCTACACCTTC
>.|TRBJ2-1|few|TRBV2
CASSDIREPFF
TGTGCCAGCAGTGACATCAGGGAGCCGTTCTTC
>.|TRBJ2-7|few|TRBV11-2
CASSPGPSPLEQYF
TGTGCCAGCAGCCCGGGACCGAGCCCTCTCGAGCAGTACTTC
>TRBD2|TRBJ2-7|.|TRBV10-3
CAIRSGTSGYEQYF
TGTGCCATCAGGTCCGGGACTAGCGGCTACGAGCAGTACTTC
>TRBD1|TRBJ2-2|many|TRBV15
CATSRDPGLNRGSGELFF
TGTGCCACCAGCAGAGATCCCGGACTAAACAGGGGGTCCGGGGAGCTGTTTTTT
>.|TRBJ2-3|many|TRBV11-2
CASSSITPGSFFSTDTQYF
TGTGCCAGCAGTTCTATCACTCCGGGATCCTTCTTTAGCACAGATACGCAGTATTTT
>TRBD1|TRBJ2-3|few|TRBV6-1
CASSERGRPTDTQYF
TGTGCCAGCAGTGAAAGGGGGCGCCCCACAGATACGCAGTATTTT
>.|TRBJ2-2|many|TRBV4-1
CASSQDSGPGELFF
TGCGCCAGCAGCCAAGATTCAGGGCCCGGGGAGCTGTTTTTT